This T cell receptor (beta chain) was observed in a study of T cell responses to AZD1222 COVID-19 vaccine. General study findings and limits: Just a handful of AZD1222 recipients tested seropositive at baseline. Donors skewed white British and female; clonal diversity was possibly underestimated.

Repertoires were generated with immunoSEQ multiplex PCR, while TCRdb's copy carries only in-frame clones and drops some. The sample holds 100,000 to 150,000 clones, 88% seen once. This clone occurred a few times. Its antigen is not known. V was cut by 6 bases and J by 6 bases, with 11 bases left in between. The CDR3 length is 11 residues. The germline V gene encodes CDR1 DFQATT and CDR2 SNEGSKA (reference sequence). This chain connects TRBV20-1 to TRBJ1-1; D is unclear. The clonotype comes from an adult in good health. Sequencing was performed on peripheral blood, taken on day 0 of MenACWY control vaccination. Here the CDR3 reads CSATNSAEAFF. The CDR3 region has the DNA TGCAGTGCCACTAATAGCGCTGAAGCTTTCTTT.